This TCR beta chain was obtained from a study of vaccination and CD4 T cells after COVID-19. Sequencing of cultured CD4+ T cell DNA used the Oncomine TCR Beta short-read assay. MiXCR, applied by TCRdb to the PCR reads, yields one record per CDR3 protein. The sample contains fewer than 18,000 distinct CDR3 sequences, roughly 58% of which appear only once. The CDR3 is 16 amino acids. Trimming stripped 3 bases from V and 1 base from J, with 13 bases between. Germline assignment: CDR1 KGHDR and CDR2 SFDVKD. Details on this clonotype: Its specificity is unknown.

Noted treatment: approximately 11-day PBMC culture with coronavirus spike peptide pools or control peptides (ViraFEST assay). The sample taken for sequencing was CD4+ T cells from blood, cultured in vitro. The genes are TRBV24-1 and TRBJ2-3; D perhaps matches TRBD2 (7 bases). This sequence originates from a human donor who had recovered from COVID-19. CDR3 bases: TGTGCCACCAGTGATGCCGGAGGGGGGGGCACAGATACGCAGTATTTT. Encoded protein: CATSDAGGGGTDTQYF.